Listed here are 30 T cell receptor beta chains from one sample, sequenced in a study of blood T cell repertoires in COVID-19. Repertoires were generated with immunoSEQ multiplex PCR, while TCRdb's copy carries only in-frame clones and drops some. The sample has tens of thousands of clones; 75% to 90% are singletons. Sequencing was carried out using peripheral blood. Receptors were obtained from a man in his 60s with COVID-19, enrolled during active disease.

The rearrangement joins TRBV6-5 to TRBJ2-3, with D possibly being TRBD2 (6 bases). The CDR3 sequence is 14 residues long. The V end lost 7 bases, the J end lost 5 bases, and 16 bases lay between the germline ends. The germline CDR1 and CDR2 sequences are MNHEY and SVGAGI. This CDR3 reads CASTAREVVDTQYF. CDR3 DNA: TGTGCCAGCACCGCGCGGGAAGTGGTAGATACGCAGTATTTT.

V and J are TRBV14 and TRBJ2-7; 11 bases are a match to TRBD2. The CDR3 contains 15 residues. Germline V gene data show CDR1 as SGHDN and CDR2 as FVKESK. V gave up 1 base and J gave up 2 bases; unmatched junction bases: 1. CDR3 region: CASSQGLAGPYEQYF. The CDR3 region has the DNA TGTGCCAGCAGCCAAGGACTAGCGGGACCCTACGAGCAGTACTTC.

This chain connects TRBV7-3 to TRBJ2-7; 8 bases match TRBD1. CDR1 is SGHTA, CDR2 FQGTGA, per germline. The CDR3 is 14 residues long. The V segment lost 5 bases and the J segment 3 bases; nucleotides outside the gene matches: 6. CDR3 amino acids: CASSPGQGDYEQYF. CDR3 nucleotides: TGTGCCAGCAGCCCCGGACAGGGAGACTACGAGCAGTACTTC.

V and J are TRBV18 and TRBJ1-5; possible D gene TRBD1, 6 bases. CDR3 length: 18 residues. Germline V lookup: CDR1 KGHSH, CDR2 LQKENI. Trimming cost V 6 bases and J 7 bases, with 28 bases left between them. The CDR3 DNA is TGTGCCAGCTCCTACCAGGTCCCAGGGGAGAGGTCGGGGCAGCCCCAGCATTTT. Translating it yields CASSYQVPGERSGQPQHF.

This clone was found a few times. This chain uses TRBV18 with TRBJ1-2, with 8 nucleotides matching TRBD1. This CDR3 region has 14 residues. Trimming removed 6 bases from V and 2 bases from J; junction bases left unmatched: 5. The germline V gene has CDR1 KGHSH and CDR2 LQKENI. The CDR3 DNA sequence: TGTGCCAGCTCTTCGACAGGGGCCAACTATGGCTACACCTTC. Amino acid sequence: CASSSTGANYGYTF.

The chain employs TRBV18 and TRBJ2-5; 7 positions match TRBD2. The CDR3 extends over 15 amino acids. The junction had 6 bases not matched to a gene; V was cut back by 3 bases and J by 2 bases. The germline V gene has CDR1 KGHSH and CDR2 LQKENI. CDR3 sequence reads: CASSPASAGQETQYF. CDR3 nucleotide sequence: TGTGCCAGCTCACCGGCGTCAGCGGGGCAAGAGACCCAGTACTTC.

The V and J genes are TRBV24-1 and TRBJ2-7, with 9 bases identical to TRBD1. The ends lost 7 bases at V and 1 base at J; junction bases unmatched: 7. CDR1 KGHDR and CDR2 SFDVKD come from the germline V gene. The length of the CDR3 is 15 residues. CDR3 sequence: CATSDPGQGSYEQYF. The CDR3 DNA is TGTGCCACCAGCGATCCGGGACAGGGTTCCTACGAGCAGTACTTC.

V is TRBV29-1 and J is TRBJ2-7; TRBD1 agrees at 7 bases. The length of the CDR3 is 16 residues. The V segment lost 2 bases and the J segment 4 bases; nucleotides outside the gene matches: 14. Per the germline V gene, CDR1 is SQVTM and CDR2 is ANQGSEA. The CDR3 loop is CSVESRDRRGVYEQYF. The CDR3 coding sequence is TGCAGCGTTGAAAGTCGGGACAGACGGGGCGTTTACGAGCAGTACTTC.

The genes are TRBV11-2 and TRBJ2-5; 8 bases agree with TRBD1. J lost 4 bases, V lost 2 bases, and 9 bases had no gene match. This CDR3 spans 16 amino acids. Germline loops: CDR1 SGHAT, CDR2 FQNNGV. In nucleotides, the CDR3 is TGTGCCAGCAGCTTAAGGACAGGGATAGGCGCAGAGACCCAGTACTTC. As protein: CASSLRTGIGAETQYF.

V and J are TRBV5-1 and TRBJ2-1, with D tentatively TRBD2 (6 bases). The CDR3 is made up of 15 amino acids. Trimming took 8 bases from V and 0 from J, leaving 15 bases between them. CDR1 is SGHRS, CDR2 YFSETQ, per germline. CDR3 nucleotides: TGCGCCAGTACCGCGGGGATGAGCTCCTACAATGAGCAGTTCTTC. The encoded protein is CASTAGMSSYNEQFF.

The genes are TRBV9 and TRBJ2-1; TRBD2 aligns across 7 bases. The CDR3 consists of 13 residues. CDR1 SGDLS and CDR2 YYNGEE come from the germline V gene. With 8 bases clipped from V and 7 bases from J, the junction kept 9 bases outside the gene matches. The CDR3 DNA sequence: TGTGCCAGGGGATTGGGTAGCGGGAATGAGCAGTTCTTC. Protein: CARGLGSGNEQFF.

J is TRBJ2-6 and V is TRBV4-1; the D gene is possibly TRBD1 (5 bases). The V and J ends lost 5 bases and 0 bases respectively, with 11 bases between them. This CDR3 comprises 16 residues. CDR1 MGHRA and CDR2 YSYEKL come from the germline V gene. This CDR3 reads CASSGRQISGANVLTF. CDR3 nucleotides: TGCGCCAGCAGCGGCCGACAGATCTCTGGGGCCAACGTCCTGACTTTC.

The chain is built from TRBV27 and TRBJ1-2, with TRBD1 identical over 8 bases. Germline CDR1 and CDR2: MNHEY and SMNVEV (reference sequence). CDR3 size: 14 residues. The V and J ends lost 9 bases and 4 bases, in that order; junction bases with no gene match: 10. The CDR3 spells CASRRDRTFYGYTF. In DNA, the CDR3 is TGTGCCAGTAGGCGGGACAGGACCTTCTATGGCTACACCTTC.

The chain combines TRBV25-1 with TRBJ1-1, with D hard to call. This CDR3 comprises 15 residues. Germline values: CDR1 MGHDK, CDR2 SYGVNS. V was trimmed by 2 bases and J by 4 bases, leaving 14 bases between them. CDR3 loop: CASSELGSPGTEAFF. CDR3 nucleotide sequence: TGTGCCAGCAGTGAACTAGGCAGCCCGGGCACTGAAGCTTTCTTT.

V and J are TRBV30 and TRBJ2-7; D perhaps matches TRBD2 (6 bases). V lost 4 bases, J lost 7 bases, and 23 bases lay in between. This CDR3 comprises 15 residues. Germline V CDR1 and CDR2: GTSNPN, SVGIG (reference sequence). The CDR3 protein is CAWTRPGGINREQYF. DNA for the CDR3: TGTGCCTGGACCCGACCCGGCGGGATAAATCGAGAGCAGTACTTC.

The rearrangement uses TRBV5-1 and TRBJ2-7; TRBD2 matches 13 bases. J lost 4 bases, V lost 3 bases, and 4 bases had no gene match. Germline V gene lookup returns CDR1 SGHRS and CDR2 YFSETQ. CDR3 size: 15 residues. CDR3 loop: CASSWGTSGVYEQYF. The CDR3 bases are TGCGCCAGCAGCTGGGGGACTAGCGGGGTGTACGAGCAGTACTTC.

The rearrangement uses TRBV18 and TRBJ1-5, with 9 bases that match TRBD1. CDR3 length: 16 amino acids. The germline gives CDR1 KGHSH, CDR2 LQKENI. The junction had 11 bases not matched to a gene; V was cut back by 6 bases and J by 5 bases. CDR3 sequence: CASSLNWGQGYQPQHF. CDR3 DNA: TGTGCCAGCTCTCTTAACTGGGGACAGGGTTATCAGCCCCAGCATTTT.

The rearrangement uses TRBV11-3 and TRBJ2-6, with no clear D. Germline V gives CDR1 SGHNT, CDR2 YENEEA. V was pared by 5 bases and J by 0 bases, with 20 bases between. CDR3 length: 19 residues. The CDR3 protein is CASSRQTSLSDSGANVLTF. CDR3 sequence (DNA): TGTGCCAGCAGCCGCCAAACGAGCTTATCCGACTCTGGGGCCAACGTCCTGACTTTC.

This clone was observed once. This chain uses TRBV2 with TRBJ1-5; D ambiguous. Germline CDR1 reads SNHLY; CDR2 reads FYNNEI. V lost 6 bases and J 10 bases, leaving 16 bases between the germline ends. The CDR3 length is 13 residues. CDR3 bases: TGTGCCAGCAGCGGCATCACAGTCCAACCCCAGCATTTT. Its protein is CASSGITVQPQHF.

V usage is TRBV5-1 and J usage is TRBJ2-7; TRBD2 aligns across 7 bases. The germline V gene has CDR1 SGHRS and CDR2 YFSETQ. The CDR3 runs 13 residues. Trimming at V came to 7 bases and at J to 2 bases, leaving 6 bases not matched to a gene. CDR3 sequence (DNA): TGCGCCAGCGGGTCCGGGACTACCTACGAGCAGTACTTC. Its translation: CASGSGTTYEQYF.

The chain carries TRBV7-2 and TRBJ1-5; 7 bases are shared with TRBD1. The CDR3 extends over 15 amino acids. Germline lookup yields CDR1 SGHTA and CDR2 FQGNSA. V shed 5 bases, J shed 3 bases, and the junction held 7 bases outside the gene matches. In DNA, the CDR3 is TGTGCCAGCAGCCTCCGGACAGGCCTCAATCAGCCCCAGCATTTT. Its translation: CASSLRTGLNQPQHF.

The rearrangement uses TRBV11-2 and TRBJ2-3, with 8 bases matching TRBD1. Germline-derived CDR1 and CDR2 are SGHAT and FQNNGV. The V segment lost 4 bases and the J segment 0 bases; nucleotides outside the gene matches: 3. The CDR3 sequence is 15 residues long. The DNA for the CDR3 is TGTGCCAGCAGCTCCTGGACAGGGAGCACAGATACGCAGTATTTT. Amino acids: CASSSWTGSTDTQYF.

The V call is TRBV11-3, the J call TRBJ1-1, with D possibly TRBD1 on 6 matching bases. The CDR3 is 15 amino acids. Trimming took 2 bases from V and 4 from J, leaving 14 bases between them. Germline loops: CDR1 SGHNT, CDR2 YENEEA. DNA for the CDR3: TGTGCCAGCAGCTTACTATCAGGGGCTCGCACTGAAGCTTTCTTT. Translation: CASSLLSGARTEAFF.

This clone was detected a few times. The rearrangement uses TRBV2 and TRBJ1-2; 9 nucleotides match TRBD1. Losses at the gene ends were 5 bases for V and 4 bases for J; bases not matched to a gene: 2. Germline loops: CDR1 SNHLY, CDR2 FYNNEI. The CDR3 loop spans 13 amino acids. The CDR3 DNA reads as TGTGCCAGCAGTCTGGACAGGGGCTATGGCTACACCTTC. As protein: CASSLDRGYGYTF. The full variable domain, in which reference TRBV2 and TRBJ1-2 provide the parts outside the CDR3, is EPEVTQTPSHQVTQMGQEVILRCVPISNHLYFYWYRQILGQKVEFLVSFYNNEISEKSEIFDDQFSVERPDGSNFTLKIRSTKLEDSAMYFCASSLDRGYGYTFGSGTRLTVV.

This clone occurred once. The CDR3 region has the DNA TGTGCCAGCAGCTTAGGGCCGATGAACACTGAAGCTTTCTTT. Its protein product is CASSLGPMNTEAFF. The chain links TRBV7-2 to TRBJ1-1; D is unclear. Trimming removed 1 base from V and 0 bases from J, with 6 bases in between. CDR3 size: 14 residues. Germline V gene data show CDR1 as SGHTA and CDR2 as FQGNSA.

The chain employs TRBV19 and TRBJ2-1; TRBD2 aligns across 10 bases. The CDR3 covers 16 residues. The V segment lost 4 bases and the J segment 4 bases; nucleotides outside the gene matches: 7. From germline, CDR1 is LNHDA and CDR2 SQIVND (reference sequence). The CDR3 region has the DNA TGTGCCAGTAGTACATCTAGCGGGAGTGTATACAATGAGCAGTTCTTC. As protein: CASSTSSGSVYNEQFF.

The chain is built from TRBV19 and TRBJ1-5, with TRBD1 matching 9 bases. J gave up 4 bases and V 9 bases, and 10 bases lay outside the gene matches. Germline CDR1 reads LNHDA; CDR2 reads SQIVND (reference sequence). The CDR3 consists of 15 residues. CDR3 in DNA: TGTGCCAGCCATACGGGACAGGGCCTTAATCAGCCCCAGCATTTT. It translates to CASHTGQGLNQPQHF.

V is TRBV12-3 or TRBV12-4 and J is TRBJ1-5; 9 nucleotides match TRBD1. Trimming cost V 5 bases and J 4 bases; bases outside gene matches: 0. The CDR3 sequence is 13 residues long. CDR3 residues: CASSGTGNQPQHF. The CDR3 DNA reads as TGTGCCAGCAGTGGGACAGGGAATCAGCCCCAGCATTTT.

This chain connects TRBV28 to TRBJ1-2; possibly TRBD1 for D (6 bases). The CDR3 contains 15 residues. Germline V gene sequence: CDR1 MDHEN, CDR2 SYDVKM. V lost 3 bases and J 2 bases, leaving 13 bases between the germline ends. The CDR3 region is CASSLRGQTNYGYTF. Written as DNA, the CDR3 is TGTGCCAGCAGTTTGAGGGGACAAACCAACTATGGCTACACCTTC.

The chain is built from TRBV18 and TRBJ2-5, with 11 bases that match TRBD2. Germline CDR1 KGHSH, CDR2 LQKENI. The CDR3 extends over 16 amino acids. Trimming at V came to 6 bases and at J to 5 bases, leaving 11 bases not matched to a gene. CDR3 sequence (DNA): TGTGCCAGCTCGCGTACTTCCGCTAGCGGGAGGGAGACCCAGTACTTC. It is translated as CASSRTSASGRETQYF.